The source of this T cell receptor beta chain is a study of regulatory T cells in long-lasting Graves disease. The sample's time point: persistent/refractory GD, antithyroid drugs over 5 years with positive TRAb. The TCR library was made from RNA that had been extracted from PBMCs in TRIzol. This clonotype was counted many times. One end of the junction is discordant with germline, which a read error may explain. Arm-PCR of CDR3 regions and iRepertoire HTBI primers were used to build TCR beta libraries. TCRdb fed the multiplex PCR reads into MiXCR, producing one record per CDR3 protein. The top ten clones hold about a fifth of a sample with 350,000 to 450,000 distinct CDR3 sequences, less than 25% of them seen once. The CDR3 spans 15 residues. The germline V gene encodes CDR1 MDHEN and CDR2 SYDVKM.

The clonotype was recovered from a female donor with Graves disease. The specimen comprised peripheral blood mononuclear cells (PBMCs), sampled when the disease was refractory, from a patient treated with antithyroid drugs. This rearrangement joins TRBV28 to TRBJ2-7; D might be TRBD1 (9 bases). CDR3 region: CAGSLAGQGRYEQYF. CDR3 nucleotides: TGTGCCGGCAGTTTAGCGGGACAGGGTCGCTACGAGCAGTACTTC.